This TCR beta chain was profiled in a study of blood T cell repertoires in COVID-19 (dated by TCRdb to about 2020). Background for the entire study: Samples covering the acute and convalescent phases of COVID-19 were provided by collaborators in the United States, Italy and Spain. The dataset comprised deeply sampled blood TCRbeta repertoires from subjects exposed to, actively infected with, or recovered from COVID-19. The material from the prospective study consisted of cDNA or gDNA derived from T cells, B-cell-depleted T cells, or PBMCs. Samples were obtained from the ongoing ImmuneRACE study (first 160 participants) and from over a thousand subjects provided by 6 global collaborators. Sample metadata almost always included a de-identified subject ID, COVID-19 status, age in years and sex. The repertoires were released in a freely available public database meant as a resource for research on the immune response to SARS-CoV-2. Where HLA class I and class II types were available, the types were taken from metadata supplied by the sample provider, not from assay-based typing.

The paper's findings and limits, for the study overall: How much clinical and demographic metadata was included differed by source and by participant, and the metadata was provided uncurated.

Trimming removed 5 bases from V and 1 base from J, leaving 11 bases between the germline ends. CDR1 and CDR2 (MDHEN, SYDVKM) derive from the germline V gene. The CDR3 covers 14 residues, taking in both the cysteine and the phenylalanine. The only DNA kept is the CDR3, 42 bases in frame from the first base. In regard to this clone: Its antigen is unknown. No much larger clone is present one base from it, and per-base qualities are unavailable.

In the prospective study, participants were roughly 18 to 100 years old, resided in 25 or so geographic areas of the United States, and were enrolled through a virtual design. Cohort assignment in the prospective study relied on participant-reported clinical history from a screening survey and a study questionnaire. Recovered participants in ImmuneRACE Cohort 3 were defined by two consecutive negative NP/OP PCR tests, clearance by a healthcare professional, or resolution of symptoms. Each participant in the prospective study had whole blood, serum and a nasopharyngeal or oropharyngeal swab collected by mobile phlebotomists. Over a roughly 2-month period, participants in the prospective study had the option of providing additional blood draws and questionnaires. Prospective study blood samples were shipped either frozen or at room temperature before DNA extraction. TCRbeta CDR3 regions were amplified from genomic DNA using the immunoSEQ Assay, a bias-controlled multiplex PCR. The study's processing was this. Nucleated cell counts per sample were estimated from amplification of reference gene primers within the assay. Sequence reads were collapsed and filtered to measure the absolute abundance of every unique TCRbeta CDR3 rearrangement. For each sample, productive Simpson clonality was calculated as the square root of Simpson's diversity index across productive rearrangements. Not all clones reach the TCRdb copy of this immuneACCESS table, which keeps in-frame sequences only. Checked studies attribute under half of the gap to unresolved V genes and leave the rest unexplained. D and trimming come from the DNA, and the V and J calls and clone size come from that table. This sample lists more than 40,000 clones; approximately 90% were detected once. The ten largest clones add up to approximately 3% of the sample.

The receptor was isolated from a woman aged 45-59 years who had recovered from COVID-19. This chain is built from TRBV28 and TRBJ2-5; TRBD1 is a possible D gene, resting on 6 matching bases. The source material was PBMCs or T cells enriched from blood (not recorded which). DNA sequence: TGTGCCAGCAGTGGCCCGGACAGCCAAGAGACCCAGTACTTC. It translates as CASSGPDSQETQYF.